This T cell receptor beta chain is from a study of response to subunit inactivated influenza vaccine. Findings of the study overall: T cells newly recruited by each seasonal influenza vaccination are few, the authors suggested.

Comment on this clonotype: Its antigen remains unidentified.

TCRdb processed the RT-PCR reads anew with MiXCR; each CDR3 protein has one entry. The sample lists over 750,000 distinct CDR3 sequences, 20% to 25% occurring once. The TCR sequence derives from a man aged 45-65 years who received an inactivated influenza vaccine. The sample consisted of PBMCs from blood, taken roughly 5 days after vaccination.

CDR3 loop: CASSSLRGGHYNEQFF. In DNA form, the CDR3 reads TGTGCCAGCAGTTCCCTTCGCGGGGGGCACTACAATGAGCAGTTCTTC. J is TRBJ2-1 and V is TRBV12-3 or TRBV12-4, with 8 bases fitting TRBD2. V was clipped by 4 bases and J by 3 bases; unmatched bases: 8. This CDR3 is 16 amino acids long.